This T cell receptor beta chain was sequenced for a study of blood T cell repertoires in COVID-19. Study-level information: From the United States, Italy and Spain came samples of acute and convalescent COVID-19. T cells, B-cell-depleted T cells, or PBMCs provided the cDNA or gDNA that served as material.

The V gene's germline CDR1 is LGHNT and CDR2 FRNRAP. V shed 1 base, J shed 6 bases, and the junction held 3 bases outside the gene matches. The CDR3 is 15 residues long. Authors' processing steps: The authors estimated nucleated cell counts from reference gene primer amplification. Clones were sequenced by immunoSEQ multiplex PCR, and TCRdb holds only the in-frame ones, with some missing. V and J calls and clone size are copied from that table; D and trimming were computed from the DNA. The repertoire includes 57,000 or so clones, around four fifths of them detected once, and under 6% sits in the top ten.

Material for sequencing was peripheral blood. This clonotype was sampled from a man aged 70-80 years with acute or convalescent COVID-19. This chain links TRBV12-5 with TRBJ2-2, with 9 bases aligning to TRBD1. The CDR3 region is CASGLGTGDAGELFF. For the CDR3, the DNA is TGTGCTAGTGGTTTGGGGACAGGGGATGCCGGGGAGCTGTTTTTT.